This record concerns one TCR beta chain sequence. Its antigen is as yet unknown. The PCR made use of 60 Vbeta and 13 Jbeta primers. Assay used: immunoSEQ multiplex PCR; TCRdb lists only in-frame clones, some missing. The sample carries roughly 150,000 clones, about 80% recorded once. The data belong to a study of cytomegalovirus exposure and HLA in healthy donors. CDR1 SGHRS and CDR2 YFSETQ come from the germline V gene. This CDR3 contains 15 residues. Trimming pared 4 bases from V and 6 bases from J, leaving 17 bases between. General study points: Within an earlier analysis, most TCR beta V segments proved productive either about 90% or about 30% of the time.

The sequenced sample was PBMCs. The chain links TRBV5-1 to TRBJ1-5; D is ambiguous. The sequence was collected from a man aged 30 to 39 in good health and CMV-seropositive. CDR3 sequence reads: CASSAENSEGQPQHF. Here the CDR3 DNA reads TGCGCCAGCAGCGCAGAAAACAGTGAGGGTCAGCCCCAGCATTTT.